The 21 T cell receptor beta chains reported below all come from one sample, sequenced in a study of cytomegalovirus exposure and HLA in healthy donors. 13 Jbeta primers and 60 Vbeta primers were used for the PCR. TCRdb's table, derived via immunoSEQ multiplex PCR, lists solely in-frame clones and lacks some. The sample has about 120,000 clones, roughly 60% seen once. Sequencing input: PBMCs. All receptors derive from a man aged 35 to 55 in good health and CMV-seropositive.

The chain recombines TRBV9 with TRBJ1-6; 7 positions agree with TRBD1. The CDR3 sequence is 15 residues long. CDR1 and CDR2 (germline): SGDLS, YYNGEE. The trim removed 4 bases at V and 5 bases at J, leaving 6 bases unmatched. The CDR3 DNA reads as TGTGCCAGCAGCCCACAGGGACAGCATAATTCACCCCTCCACTTT. Protein product: CASSPQGQHNSPLHF. Based on the CDR3 plus reference TRBV9 and TRBJ1-6, the full variable domain is DSGVTQTPKHLITATGQRVTLRCSPRSGDLSVYWYQQSLDQGLQFLIQYYNGEERAKGNILERFSAQQFPDLHSELNLSSLELGDSALYFCASSPQGQHNSPLHFGNGTRLTVT.

The chain recombines TRBV4-1 with TRBJ1-2; D gene uncertain. This CDR3 has 13 residues. V was pared by 6 bases and J by 1 base, with 9 bases between. Germline V gene sequence: CDR1 MGHRA, CDR2 YSYEKL. The CDR3 nucleotides are TGCGCCAGCAGATCCGTTATTAACTATGGCTACACCTTC. It is translated as CASRSVINYGYTF.

This clone turned up a few times. The chain carries TRBV6-5 and TRBJ2-6, with D possibly matching TRBD1 (5 bases). The germline CDR1 and CDR2 sequences are MNHEY and SVGAGI. The CDR3 runs to 14 residues. V lost 6 bases and J 1 base, leaving 7 bases between the germline ends. The CDR3 nucleotides are TGTGCCAGCAGGGGGCCGTCTGGGGCCAACGTCCTGACTTTC. It translates to CASRGPSGANVLTF.

This clone was seen only once. The gene calls are TRBV7-6 and TRBJ2-7; TRBD1 matches at 11 bases. Germline V gene data show CDR1 as SGHVS and CDR2 as FNYEAQ. The CDR3 runs to 14 residues. J was trimmed by 5 bases and V by 5 bases; bases with no gene match: 5. Here the CDR3 reads CASSQGQGDHEQYF. As DNA, the CDR3 is TGTGCCAGCAGCCAGGGACAGGGGGACCACGAGCAGTACTTC.

In this sample, this clone turned up a few times. The chain is built from TRBV7-8 and TRBJ2-1; 12 nucleotides agree with TRBD2. Germline V lookup: CDR1 SGHVS, CDR2 FQNEAQ. This CDR3 comprises 16 residues. V lost 5 bases and J lost 7; bases outside the gene matches: 9. CDR3 coding DNA: TGTGCCAGCAGCCTTATCGGACTAGCGGGATTGAATGAGCAGTTCTTC. Translation gives CASSLIGLAGLNEQFF.

This chain links TRBV7-9 with TRBJ2-1; tentatively, D is TRBD1 (5 bases). The CDR3 runs 15 residues. The V gene's germline CDR1 is SEHNR and CDR2 FQNEAQ (reference sequence). V was pared by 4 bases and J by 4 bases, with 14 bases between. CDR3 in DNA: TGTGCCAGCAGCTACATTGTGGGGCGTTACAATGAGCAGTTCTTC. Protein sequence: CASSYIVGRYNEQFF.

This chain uses TRBV29-1 with TRBJ2-3; 8 bases line up with TRBD1. V dropped 5 bases and J dropped 0; count of bases not matched to a gene: 4. This CDR3 region has 14 residues. From germline, CDR1 is SQVTM and CDR2 ANQGSEA. The CDR3 loop is CSVRQGTSTDTQYF. The DNA for the CDR3 is TGCAGCGTTCGACAGGGGACTAGCACAGATACGCAGTATTTT.

The J gene is TRBJ1-1, the V gene TRBV5-1; D gene ambiguous. Germline V gene sequence: CDR1 SGHRS, CDR2 YFSETQ. V shed 3 bases and J shed 1 base, with 10 bases lying between them. The CDR3 consists of 14 residues. CDR3 protein: CASSSSGGNTEAFF. The CDR3 bases are TGCGCCAGCAGCTCCAGCGGCGGGAACACTGAAGCTTTCTTT.

This chain uses TRBV5-8 with TRBJ1-1; 8 nucleotides match TRBD1. CDR1 is SGHTS, CDR2 YDEGEE, per germline. There are 15 residues in the CDR3. Unmatched junction bases numbered 3, after V lost 1 base and J lost 1 base. The CDR3 reads CASSLTGQGNTEAFF. Here the CDR3 DNA reads TGTGCCAGCAGCTTGACCGGACAGGGGAACACTGAAGCTTTCTTT.

The chain links TRBV11-3 to TRBJ2-3; no clear D gene. From germline, CDR1 is SGHNT and CDR2 YENEEA. The CDR3 runs to 16 residues. The V gene lost 0 bases and the J gene lost 2 bases, with 12 bases spanning the gap. For the CDR3, the DNA is TGTGCCAGCAGCTTAGAAACCTTGAGAAACACAGATACGCAGTATTTT. Protein product: CASSLETLRNTDTQYF. Combining the CDR3 with reference TRBV11-3 and TRBJ2-3 gives the whole variable domain EAGVVQSPRYKIIEKKQPVAFWCNPISGHNTLYWYLQNLGQGPELLIRYENEEAVDDSQLPKDRFSAERLKGVDSTLKIQPAELGDSAVYLCASSLETLRNTDTQYFGPGTRLTVL.

DNA for the CDR3: TGCGCCAGCAGCTCACCCTTGGGACAGGGGACTTTCTTT. Translating gives CASSSPLGQGTFF. The chain employs TRBV5-1 and TRBJ1-1; 10 bases are shared with TRBD1. The germline CDR1 and CDR2 sequences are SGHRS and YFSETQ. The CDR3 spans 13 residues. The V segment lost 3 bases and the J segment 12 bases; nucleotides outside the gene matches: 8.

The J gene is TRBJ1-2, the V gene TRBV13; D might be TRBD1 (6 bases). Trimming cost V 5 bases and J 2 bases, with 15 bases left between them. Per the germline V gene, CDR1 is PRHDT and CDR2 is FYEKMQ (reference sequence). The CDR3 sequence is 15 residues long. The CDR3 spells CASSLAGGANYGYTF. CDR3 coding DNA: TGTGCCAGCAGCCTAGCGGGGGGGGCGAACTATGGCTACACCTTC. The full variable domain, its missing parts supplied by reference TRBV13 and TRBJ1-2, is AAGVIQSPRHLIKEKRETATLKCYPIPRHDTVYWYQQGPGQDPQFLISFYEKMQSDKGSIPDRFSAQQFSDYHSELNMSSLELGDSALYFCASSLAGGANYGYTFGSGTRLTVV.

This chain joins TRBV2 and TRBJ1-2; D possibly corresponds to TRBD1 (5 bases). This CDR3 region has 13 residues. Germline V lookup: CDR1 SNHLY, CDR2 FYNNEI. V gave up 8 bases and J gave up 4 bases, with 14 bases separating them. CDR3 protein: CASRTGGGYGYTF. The DNA for the CDR3 is TGTGCCAGCCGCACGGGGGGAGGCTATGGCTACACCTTC.

This clone was observed once. The chain has TRBV28 and TRBJ1-4; D is unresolved. V was pared by 7 bases and J by 8 bases, with 14 bases between. Germline V gene data show CDR1 as MDHEN and CDR2 as SYDVKM. This CDR3 has 13 amino acids. This CDR3 is CASNSGVQEKLFF. The CDR3 DNA reads as TGTGCCAGCAACTCAGGTGTGCAGGAAAAACTGTTTTTT.

The chain links TRBV11-2 to TRBJ2-7; perhaps TRBD2 as D (6 bases). V was cut by 1 base and J by 2 bases, with 15 bases left in between. CDR1 is SGHAT and CDR2 is FQNNGV in the germline V gene. This CDR3 comprises 16 residues. In DNA form, the CDR3 reads TGTGCCAGCAGCTTAGTTCAGGACACGGGGGCCTACGAGCAGTACTTC. Amino acids: CASSLVQDTGAYEQYF.

This sequence joins TRBV28 and TRBJ2-6; 7 bases are shared with TRBD1. The CDR3 covers 17 residues. Germline V gene sequence: CDR1 MDHEN, CDR2 SYDVKM. J was trimmed by 0 bases and V by 8 bases; bases with no gene match: 10. The CDR3 coding sequence is TGTGCCAGCCTACCCGGGACAGTACCCTCTGGGGCCAACGTCCTGACTTTC. Protein sequence: CASLPGTVPSGANVLTF.

The CDR3 is CASRPAGGTSGEYEQYF. DNA of the CDR3: TGTGCCAGCAGGCCAGCCGGCGGGACTAGCGGGGAATACGAGCAGTACTTC. This sequence joins TRBV27 and TRBJ2-7, with 13 nucleotides matching TRBD2. The CDR3 spans 17 residues. Germline trimming cut 6 bases from V and 4 bases from J; bases unmatched to any gene: 12. From germline, CDR1 is MNHEY and CDR2 SMNVEV (reference sequence).

This sequence joins TRBV9 and TRBJ2-1; 7 nucleotides align to TRBD1. Looked up from germline, CDR1 is SGDLS and CDR2 is YYNGEE. This CDR3 has 12 amino acids. V was clipped by 0 bases and J by 10 bases; unmatched bases: 1. The CDR3 sequence: CASSVATGEQFF. The DNA for the CDR3 is TGTGCCAGCAGCGTAGCGACAGGGGAGCAGTTCTTC.

V gene TRBV25-1 combines with J gene TRBJ2-2; the D gene is possibly TRBD1 (5 bases). The V and J ends lost 4 bases and 6 bases respectively, with 9 bases between them. CDR1 is MGHDK, CDR2 SYGVNS, per germline. The CDR3 length is 13 residues. The CDR3 is CASSVSRAGELFF. CDR3 sequence (DNA): TGTGCCAGCAGTGTAAGCAGGGCCGGGGAGCTGTTTTTT. The whole variable domain, filled in from reference TRBV25-1 and TRBJ2-2, reads EADIYQTPRYLVIGTGKKITLECSQTMGHDKMYWYQQDPGMELHLIHYSYGVNSTEKGDLSSESTVSRIRTEHFPLTLESARPSHTSQYLCASSVSRAGELFFGEGSRLTVL.

This clone has a handful of counts. This rearrangement joins TRBV5-6 to TRBJ2-7; 8 bases map to TRBD1. The CDR3 loop spans 14 amino acids. CDR1 is SGHDT and CDR2 is YYEEEE in the germline V gene. With V trimmed by 1 base and J by 4 bases, 4 bases remained unmatched. The CDR3 loop reads CASSLLQGVYEQYF. The CDR3 nucleotides read TGTGCCAGCAGCTTGTTACAGGGGGTATACGAGCAGTACTTC.

In DNA, the CDR3 is TGTGCCAGCAGCCTCCGGGGGGGAGGTTATAATTCACCCCTCCACTTT. Translated, it gives CASSLRGGGYNSPLHF. The chain has TRBV5-8 and TRBJ1-6, with D perhaps TRBD1 (5 bases). The ends were cut back, 4 bases at V and 4 bases at J, with 15 bases in the middle. CDR1 and CDR2 (germline): SGHTS, YDEGEE. The CDR3 extends over 16 amino acids.